This TCR beta chain appears in the sequencing data of a study of cytomegalovirus exposure and HLA in healthy donors. With 60 Vbeta and 13 Jbeta primers, the PCR was carried out. This table comes from immunoSEQ multiplex PCR, and its TCRdb copy is limited to in-frame clones, with some not included. The table has more than 150,000 clones, about 82% seen once. General study points: Several V segments, TRBV6-2 and TRBV6-3 among them, could not be told apart and were dropped.

In regard to this clone: The antigen remains unidentified.

This CDR3 comprises 16 residues. CDR1 is MNHNS, CDR2 SASEGT, per germline. With 3 bases removed from V and 0 bases from J, the gap between germline ends came to 9 bases. This chain connects TRBV6-1 to TRBJ2-6, with a weak D call TRBD2 (6 bases). Input material: PBMCs. The TCR sequence derives from a woman aged 30 to 39 in good health and CMV-seronegative. The DNA of the CDR3 is TGTGCCAGCAGTGAGGCGGGAAGCTCTGGGGCCAACGTCCTGACTTTC. Translation gives CASSEAGSSGANVLTF.